This T cell receptor (beta chain) was captured by sequencing in a study of monozygotic twins with inflammatory bowel disease. Looked up from germline, CDR1 is SGHTA and CDR2 is FQGNSA. The CDR3 extends over 15 amino acids. From 3,500 to 4,000 ng of total RNA, each TCR library was prepared. One entry per CDR3 protein, without DNA, is what TCRdb gives after re-calling the 5' RACE reads. Its clone listing holds 300,000 to 400,000 distinct CDR3 sequences. This chain uses TRBV7-2 with TRBJ2-7; TCRdb selects TRBD1, and the lack of DNA leaves this call unchecked. The sample comprised blood. The clonotype comes from a human donor with ulcerative colitis or Crohn's disease, or a healthy co-twin of an affected twin (not recorded which). CDR3 sequence: CASSFRTGSSYEQYF. The full variable domain, completed using reference TRBV7-2 and TRBJ2-7, is GAGVSQSPSNKVTEKGKDVELRCDPISGHTALYWYRQSLGQGLEFLIYFQGNSAPDKSGLPSDRFSAERTGGSVSTLTIQRTQQEDSAVYLCASSFRTGSSYEQYFGPGTRLTVT.